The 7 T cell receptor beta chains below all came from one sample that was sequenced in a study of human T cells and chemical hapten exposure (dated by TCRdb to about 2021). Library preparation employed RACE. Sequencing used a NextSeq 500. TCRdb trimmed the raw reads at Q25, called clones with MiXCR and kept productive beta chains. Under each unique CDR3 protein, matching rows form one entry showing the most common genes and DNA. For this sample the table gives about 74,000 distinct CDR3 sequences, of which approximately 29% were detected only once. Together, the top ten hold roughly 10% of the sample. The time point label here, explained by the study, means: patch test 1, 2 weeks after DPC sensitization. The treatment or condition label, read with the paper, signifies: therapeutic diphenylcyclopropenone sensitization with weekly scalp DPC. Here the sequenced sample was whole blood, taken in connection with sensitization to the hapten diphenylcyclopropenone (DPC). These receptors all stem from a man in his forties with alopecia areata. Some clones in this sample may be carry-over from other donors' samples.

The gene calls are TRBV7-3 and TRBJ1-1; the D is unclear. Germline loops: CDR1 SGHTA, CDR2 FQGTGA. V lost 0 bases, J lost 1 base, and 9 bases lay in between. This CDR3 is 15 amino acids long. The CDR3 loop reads CASSLTLAPNTEAFF. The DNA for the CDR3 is TGTGCCAGCAGCTTAACACTGGCCCCGAACACTGAAGCTTTCTTT.

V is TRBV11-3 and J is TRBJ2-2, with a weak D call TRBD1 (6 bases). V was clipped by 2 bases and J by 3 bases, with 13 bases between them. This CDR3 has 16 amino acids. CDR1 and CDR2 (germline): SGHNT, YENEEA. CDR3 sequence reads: CASSLRGGRDTGELFF. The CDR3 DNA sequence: TGTGCCAGCAGCTTACGAGGGGGTCGAGACACCGGGGAGCTGTTTTTT. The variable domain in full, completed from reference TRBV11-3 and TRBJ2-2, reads EAGVVQSPRYKIIEKKQPVAFWCNPISGHNTLYWYLQNLGQGPELLIRYENEEAVDDSQLPKDRFSAERLKGVDSTLKIQPAELGDSAVYLCASSLRGGRDTGELFFGEGSRLTVL.

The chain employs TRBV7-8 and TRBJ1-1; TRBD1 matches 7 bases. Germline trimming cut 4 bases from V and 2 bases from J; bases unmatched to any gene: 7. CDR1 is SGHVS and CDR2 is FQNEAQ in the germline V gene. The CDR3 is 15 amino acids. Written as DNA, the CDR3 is TGTGCCAGCAGCTCAAAGGGACAGCTAAACACTGAAGCTTTCTTT. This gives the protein CASSSKGQLNTEAFF.

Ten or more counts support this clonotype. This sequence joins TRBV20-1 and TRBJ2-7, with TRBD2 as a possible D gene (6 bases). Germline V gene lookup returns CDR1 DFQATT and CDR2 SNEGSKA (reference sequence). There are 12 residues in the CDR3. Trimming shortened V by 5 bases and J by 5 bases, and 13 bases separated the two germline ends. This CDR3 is CSASPGGNEQYF. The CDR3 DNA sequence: TGCAGTGCTTCCCCCGGGGGAAACGAGCAGTACTTC.

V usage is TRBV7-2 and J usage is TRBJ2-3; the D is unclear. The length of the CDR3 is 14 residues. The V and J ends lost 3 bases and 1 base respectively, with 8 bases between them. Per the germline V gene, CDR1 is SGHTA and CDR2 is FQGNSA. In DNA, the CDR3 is TGTGCCAGCAGCTTTAGGAGAGGCACAGATACGCAGTATTTT. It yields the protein CASSFRRGTDTQYF.

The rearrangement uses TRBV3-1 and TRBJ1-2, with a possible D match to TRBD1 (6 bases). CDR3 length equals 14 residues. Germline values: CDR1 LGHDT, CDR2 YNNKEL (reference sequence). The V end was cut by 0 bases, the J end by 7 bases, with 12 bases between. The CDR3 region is CASSQDRGRGGYTF. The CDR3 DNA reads TGTGCCAGCAGCCAAGACAGGGGCAGGGGTGGCTACACCTTC.

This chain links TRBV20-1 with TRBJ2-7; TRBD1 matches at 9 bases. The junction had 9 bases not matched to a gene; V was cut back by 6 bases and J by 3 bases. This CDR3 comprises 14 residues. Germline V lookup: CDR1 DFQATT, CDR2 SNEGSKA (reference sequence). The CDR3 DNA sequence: TGCAGTGCCGGCCCGCGGGACAGGGTCTACGAGCAGTACTTC. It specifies CSAGPRDRVYEQYF.